What follows is one T cell receptor beta chain and its context. Its antigen is not known. The data were taken from a study of CD8+ T cells in alopecia areata. Regarding the study as a whole: Possibly because of HLA-related factors, TCR sharing was less clear across patients than in mice. Since there was just one nonresponder, nobody can yet say how baseline CD8+ expansion ties to response.

Indicated treatment: oral pan-JAK inhibitor, 5-10 mg twice daily. cDNA prepared by RNA extraction and subsequent reverse transcription served as the template for sequencing. Clones were read by immunoSEQ multiplex PCR, and TCRdb kept only the in-frame ones, dropping some. This table has fewer than 250,000 clones, roughly 44% appearing once. The CDR3 extends over 13 amino acids. CDR1 and CDR2 from the germline V gene are SGHDT and YYEEEE. The V end lost 0 bases, the J end lost 2 bases, and 5 bases lay between the germline ends. This clonotype was sampled from a human donor with alopecia areata. This chain joins TRBV5-6 and TRBJ1-2; D unresolved. The input for sequencing was CD4+ T cells sorted from blood, taken at approximately week 39, from a patient treated with tofacitinib. The CDR3 here is CASSLGQNYGYTF. In nucleotides, the CDR3 is TGTGCCAGCAGCTTGGGACAAAACTATGGCTACACCTTC.